This TCR beta chain is from a study of blood T cell repertoires in COVID-19. Study context: Acute and convalescent COVID-19 specimens originated in the United States, Italy and Spain. PBMCs, B-cell-depleted T cells, or T cells were the source of the cDNA or gDNA that made up the material.

With 7 bases clipped from V and 9 bases from J, the junction kept 8 bases outside the gene matches. This CDR3 region has 14 residues. CDR1 is SNHLY, CDR2 FYNNEI, per germline. The authors' processing: Amplification of reference gene primers provided the estimated nucleated cell counts. The table came from immunoSEQ multiplex PCR; TCRdb's copy has only in-frame clones and leaves some out. That table supplies the V and J calls and clone size; D and trimming were determined from the DNA. The repertoire holds 200,000 or so clones, with approximately 86% as singletons. The sample was peripheral blood. The chain is built from TRBV2 and TRBJ1-6; TRBD1 agrees at 8 bases. The clonotype comes from a man between 65 and 85 years old with active or convalescent COVID-19. For the CDR3, the DNA is TGTGCCAGCACCCCAGGACAGGGCCTTTCACCCCTCCACTTT. Its protein product is CASTPGQGLSPLHF.